This passage covers 21 T cell receptor beta chains from one sample sequenced in a study of shared clonotypes between healthy human individuals. TCRdb's copy holds only in-frame clones and misses some; the assay was immunoSEQ multiplex PCR. The repertoire includes approximately 2,000,000 clones, about 93% of them detected once, and 1.5% to 2% sits in the top ten. Positive CCR7 selection of CD45RO-negative cells yielded the naive CD8 cells, and terminally differentiated effector memory CD45RA+ cells were excluded. Sequencing was performed on naive CD8+ T cells from PBMCs. The receptor set was obtained from a man in his late teens or twenties in good health. Some clones in this sample may be carry-over from other donors' samples.

This clone has just a few counts. This chain connects TRBV28 to TRBJ2-1; D is unresolved. CDR1 MDHEN and CDR2 SYDVKM come from the germline V gene. Deletions cut 8 bases from V and 5 bases from J, with 4 bases between. The CDR3 loop spans 10 amino acids. The CDR3 DNA is TGTGCCAGCGCAAACAATGAGCAGTTCTTC. Translation: CASANNEQFF.

This chain connects TRBV28 to TRBJ2-7, with 7 bases fitting TRBD1. Germline assignment: CDR1 MDHEN and CDR2 SYDVKM. The length of the CDR3 is 12 residues. Trimming removed 8 bases from V and 2 bases from J; junction bases left unmatched: 3. CDR3 protein: CASPGQTYEQYF. CDR3 coding DNA: TGTGCCAGCCCGGGACAGACCTACGAGCAGTACTTC.

The chain combines TRBV6-1 with TRBJ1-4; D might be TRBD1 (5 bases). Germline lookup yields CDR1 MNHNS and CDR2 SASEGT. Trimming took 2 bases from V and 10 from J, leaving 23 bases between them. This CDR3 has 17 amino acids. DNA for the CDR3: TGTGCCAGCAGTGAATTCGGTCAGAGGCAGGGTTACGGAAAACTGTTTTTT. This gives the protein CASSEFGQRQGYGKLFF.

V is TRBV7-6 and J is TRBJ2-2; 12 bases map to TRBD2. CDR3 length equals 18 residues. The junction had 8 bases not matched to a gene; V was cut back by 1 base and J by 5 bases. Per germline, CDR1 SGHVS and CDR2 FNYEAQ. CDR3 sequence: CASSLESRLAGVTGELFF. In DNA, the CDR3 is TGTGCCAGCAGCTTAGAATCGAGACTAGCGGGAGTTACCGGGGAGCTGTTTTTT.

This chain uses TRBV2 with TRBJ2-7, with D unclear. The V end lost 5 bases, the J end lost 4 bases, and 9 bases lay between the germline ends. The CDR3 runs 12 residues. Germline lookup yields CDR1 SNHLY and CDR2 FYNNEI. The CDR3 DNA follows: TGTGCCAGCAGTCCCGGGCAGTACGAGCAGTACTTC. This translates into CASSPGQYEQYF. Looking up the rest from reference TRBV2 and TRBJ2-7 gives the full variable domain: EPEVTQTPSHQVTQMGQEVILRCVPISNHLYFYWYRQILGQKVEFLVSFYNNEISEKSEIFDDQFSVERPDGSNFTLKIRSTKLEDSAMYFCASSPGQYEQYFGPGTRLTVT.

The rearrangement links TRBV7-6 to TRBJ2-3; no firm D call. The CDR3 has 12 residues. From germline, CDR1 is SGHVS and CDR2 FNYEAQ. The V end was cut by 5 bases, the J end by 6 bases, with 9 bases between. CDR3 residues: CASSPRLDTQYF. The DNA for the CDR3 is TGTGCCAGCAGCCCCCGACTTGATACGCAGTATTTT.

V usage is TRBV7-9 and J usage is TRBJ2-1, with 13 bases fitting TRBD2. CDR3 length: 16 amino acids. Looked up from germline, CDR1 is SEHNR and CDR2 is FQNEAQ (reference sequence). The ends lost 5 bases at V and 9 bases at J; junction bases unmatched: 10. The CDR3 here is CASSQITSGRASEQFF. DNA for the CDR3: TGTGCCAGCAGCCAAATAACTAGCGGGAGGGCCAGTGAGCAGTTCTTC.

This clone was recorded only once. This chain joins TRBV6-5 and TRBJ1-5; D remains ambiguous. Germline V gene data show CDR1 as MNHEY and CDR2 as SVGAGI. This CDR3 is built from 14 residues. V was clipped by 2 bases and J by 0 bases, with 5 bases between them. The CDR3 sequence is CASSYSSSNQPQHF. In DNA, the CDR3 is TGTGCCAGCAGTTACAGTTCTAGCAATCAGCCCCAGCATTTT.

On this clone: Different DNA sequences within this sample yield the same CDR3. The chain uses TRBV7-9 and TRBJ2-5; no clear D. The CDR3 is 12 amino acids. Per germline, CDR1 SEHNR and CDR2 FQNEAQ (reference sequence). The V end was cut by 8 bases, the J end by 5 bases, with 12 bases between. The CDR3 reads CASSPTLETQYF. CDR3 sequence (DNA): TGTGCCAGCTCTCCCACCCTGGAGACCCAGTACTTC.

V and J are TRBV6-5 and TRBJ1-1, with a weak D call TRBD1 (6 bases). This CDR3 comprises 14 residues. Germline V lookup: CDR1 MNHEY, CDR2 SVGAGI. V gave up 6 bases and J gave up 5 bases, with 16 bases separating them. The CDR3 DNA reads TGTGCCAGCAGCCTATATCAGGGGAGGACTGAAGCTTTCTTT. Its translation is CASSLYQGRTEAFF.

The chain joins TRBV2 to TRBJ2-7; weak D call: TRBD2 (5 bases). Germline assignment: CDR1 SNHLY and CDR2 FYNNEI. The CDR3 is 15 amino acids. The V end was cut by 4 bases, the J end by 3 bases, with 16 bases between. The CDR3 spells CASSGPGSPGYEQYF. CDR3 nucleotide sequence: TGTGCCAGCAGTGGCCCGGGGTCCCCGGGCTACGAGCAGTACTTC.

This clone is a singleton in its sample. The V and J genes are TRBV10-2 and TRBJ1-4; D is possibly TRBD1 (5 bases). CDR1 is WSHSY and CDR2 is SAAADI in the germline V gene. Trimming cost V 3 bases and J 3 bases, with 17 bases left between them. The CDR3 runs to 17 residues. In DNA form, the CDR3 reads TGCGCCAGCAGTGACGGGGGGGGAAGGCCGGCTAATGAAAAACTGTTTTTT. Amino acids: CASSDGGGRPANEKLFF.

The rearrangement links TRBV11-2 to TRBJ2-1, with D unclear. Germline-derived CDR1 and CDR2 are SGHAT and FQNNGV. V was shortened by 5 bases and J by 4 bases, with 15 bases between the two germline ends. The CDR3 extends over 15 amino acids. CDR3 bases: TGTGCCAGCAGCCTTACTAACGCGCCATACAATGAGCAGTTCTTC. Translated: CASSLTNAPYNEQFF.

This chain links TRBV29-1 with TRBJ2-1; D unresolved. Deletions cut 2 bases from V and 5 bases from J, with 10 bases between. Germline V gives CDR1 SQVTM, CDR2 ANQGSEA. The CDR3 loop spans 13 amino acids. CDR3 sequence (DNA): TGCAGCGTTGAACCCCCTCTCGACAATGAGCAGTTCTTC. It codes for CSVEPPLDNEQFF.

The genes are TRBV30 and TRBJ1-5; D is undetermined. The germline V and J ends were trimmed by 3 bases and 2 bases, with 8 bases remaining between them. Looked up from germline, CDR1 is GTSNPN and CDR2 is SVGIG (reference sequence). CDR3 length: 13 residues. CDR3 DNA: TGTGCCTGGAGCGAGAGTCGCAATCAGCCCCAGCATTTT. Encoded protein: CAWSESRNQPQHF.

V usage is TRBV18 and J usage is TRBJ2-1; D not certain. The CDR3 runs to 16 residues. V was clipped by 1 base and J by 3 bases, with 13 bases between them. CDR1 and CDR2 (germline): KGHSH, LQKENI. For the CDR3, the DNA is TGTGCCAGCTCACCACGGCACGGAAAAGGCTACAATGAGCAGTTCTTC. Amino acid sequence: CASSPRHGKGYNEQFF.

This clone was seen only once. The V call is TRBV19, the J call TRBJ2-3; no firm D call. Germline values: CDR1 LNHDA, CDR2 SQIVND (reference sequence). CDR3 length: 12 residues. The V end was cut by 3 bases, the J end by 5 bases, with 6 bases between. The CDR3 region is CASSMEIDTQYF. The CDR3 DNA follows: TGTGCCAGTAGTATGGAGATAGATACGCAGTATTTT.

The CDR3 protein is CASLRPGQGNTGELFF. DNA for the CDR3: TGTGCCAGCCTGCGCCCTGGACAGGGAAACACCGGGGAGCTGTTTTTT. This rearrangement joins TRBV19 to TRBJ2-2; TRBD1 matches 8 bases. Trimming cost V 9 bases and J 2 bases; bases outside gene matches: 11. This CDR3 has 16 residues. Germline CDR1 reads LNHDA; CDR2 reads SQIVND (reference sequence). Variable domain in full (rest from reference TRBV19 and TRBJ2-2): DGGITQSPKYLFRKEGQNVTLSCEQNLNHDAMYWYRQDPGQGLRLIYYSQIVNDFQKGDIAEGYSVSREKKESFPLTVTSAQKNPTAFYLCASLRPGQGNTGELFFGEGSRLTVL.

V gene TRBV10-2 combines with J gene TRBJ2-1, with a possible D match to TRBD1 (7 bases). V was shortened by 10 bases and J by 5 bases, with 18 bases between the two germline ends. CDR3 length equals 14 residues. Germline lookup yields CDR1 WSHSY and CDR2 SAAADI. CDR3 sequence reads: CATETGTGHNEQFF. Here the CDR3 DNA reads TGCGCCACCGAGACAGGGACTGGTCACAATGAGCAGTTCTTC.

The J gene is TRBJ2-1, the V gene TRBV9; D might be TRBD1 (6 bases). Germline assignment: CDR1 SGDLS and CDR2 YYNGEE. V lost 2 bases to trimming and J lost 0 bases, with 12 bases between them. The CDR3 contains 16 residues. CDR3 sequence reads: CASSVTGESSYNEQFF. CDR3 DNA sequence: TGTGCCAGCAGCGTGACAGGTGAGAGCTCCTACAATGAGCAGTTCTTC.

The J gene is TRBJ2-7, the V gene TRBV9, with a weak D call TRBD2 (5 bases). Trimming removed 4 bases from V and 2 bases from J, with 13 bases in between. Germline V gives CDR1 SGDLS, CDR2 YYNGEE. This CDR3 region has 14 residues. CDR3 sequence: CASSPTRAPYEQYF. The CDR3 DNA follows: TGTGCCAGCAGCCCTACGAGGGCCCCCTACGAGCAGTACTTC.